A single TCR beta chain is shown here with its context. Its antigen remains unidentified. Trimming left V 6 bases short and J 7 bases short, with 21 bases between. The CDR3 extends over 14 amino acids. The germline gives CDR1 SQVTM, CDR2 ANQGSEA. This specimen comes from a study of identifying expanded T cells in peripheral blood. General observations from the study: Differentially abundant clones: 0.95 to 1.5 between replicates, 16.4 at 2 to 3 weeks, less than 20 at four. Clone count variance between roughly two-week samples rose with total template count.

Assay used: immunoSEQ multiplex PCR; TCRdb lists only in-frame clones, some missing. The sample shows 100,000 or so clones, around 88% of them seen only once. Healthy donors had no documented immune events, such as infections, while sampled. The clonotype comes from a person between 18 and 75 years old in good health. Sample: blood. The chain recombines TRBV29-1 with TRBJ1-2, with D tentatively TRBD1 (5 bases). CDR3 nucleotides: TGCAGCGTCCTGTCCGACAGTTATCTCCTTGGCTACACCTTC. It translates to CSVLSDSYLLGYTF.